This T cell receptor beta chain is drawn from a study of OX40 agonist ivuxolimab in advanced cancers. Study details: Patients received ivuxolimab, an agonistic anti-OX40 (CD134) antibody.

Concerning this clone: Its antigen is undetermined.

Using immunoSEQ multiplex PCR, the repertoire was profiled, and TCRdb retains in-frame clones only, with some absent. Seen here are nearly 80,000 clones, approximately 84% observed once, and the top ten hold just under 25%. Findings and caveats of the study: Patients with a partial response at 0.1-3.0 mg/kg had among the lowest clonal expansion.

The trim removed 2 bases at V and 0 bases at J, leaving 3 bases unmatched. The CDR3 contains 16 residues. Germline CDR1 MNHEY, CDR2 SVGAGI. The sequence was collected from an adult with an advanced solid tumor such as melanoma, head and neck, liver or kidney cancer. Sequencing used CD4+ or CD8+ T cells sorted from blood, obtained in a trial of the OX40 agonist ivuxolimab. This chain joins TRBV6-5 and TRBJ2-2; 7 nucleotides align to TRBD1. This chain's CDR3 is CASSYAGTANTGELFF. The CDR3 DNA sequence: TGTGCCAGCAGTTACGCCGGGACAGCGAACACCGGGGAGCTGTTTTTT.